These 27 T cell receptor beta chains came from one sample sequenced in a study of beta chain features in type 1 diabetes. Expressed TCRB transcripts were sequenced because the isolated RNA had all been reverse transcribed beforehand. TCRdb's table, derived via immunoSEQ multiplex PCR, lists solely in-frame clones and lacks some. The sample lists about half a million clones, approximately 30% occurring once. Sequenced sample: naive CD4+ T cells from blood. The receptors here all came from a young man in good health.

The genes are TRBV6-1 and TRBJ2-5, with 12 bases lining up with TRBD2. The CDR3 runs 14 residues. Germline CDR1 reads MNHNS; CDR2 reads SASEGT. V shed 6 bases and J 13 bases; nucleotides not matched to a gene: 12. As DNA, the CDR3 is TGTGCCAGCAGCGGACTAGCGGGACTTCTTAGGCGGTACTTC. Its translation: CASSGLAGLLRRYF.

The rearrangement links TRBV30 to TRBJ1-1; TRBD1 is a possible D gene (5 bases). CDR1 and CDR2 (germline): GTSNPN, SVGIG (reference sequence). V was clipped by 7 bases and J by 3 bases, with 21 bases between them. This CDR3 is built from 15 residues. The CDR3 spells CASSIVGRVDTEAFF. CDR3 coding DNA: TGTGCCTCCTCGATAGTGGGGCGGGTGGACACTGAAGCTTTCTTT.

This clone showed up just a few times. J is TRBJ1-3 and V is TRBV14; D is unclear. Trimming took 3 bases from V and 4 from J, leaving 7 bases between them. Germline loops: CDR1 SGHDN, CDR2 FVKESK. The CDR3 loop spans 13 amino acids. This chain's CDR3 is CASSQVEGNTIYF. The CDR3 DNA is TGTGCCAGCAGCCAGGTGGAAGGAAACACCATATATTTT. Full variable domain (outside the CDR3, taken from reference TRBV14 and TRBJ1-3): EAGVTQFPSHSVIEKGQTVTLRCDPISGHDNLYWYRRVMGKEIKFLLHFVKESKQDESGMPNNRFLAERTGGTYSTLKVQPAELEDSGVYFCASSQVEGNTIYFGEGSWLTVV.

This clone has a handful of counts. This chain's CDR3 is CASSRQGISYNEQFF. The CDR3 DNA reads as TGTGCCAGCAGCCGACAGGGGATCTCCTACAATGAGCAGTTCTTC. The chain joins TRBV6-5 to TRBJ2-1, with 8 positions matching TRBD1. The CDR3 extends over 15 amino acids. The germline gives CDR1 MNHEY, CDR2 SVGAGI. V lost 6 bases to trimming and J lost 0 bases; unmatched junction nucleotides: 4.

The CDR3: CSATGTGGPATNEKLFF. In nucleotides, the CDR3 is TGCAGCGCTACCGGGACAGGGGGCCCTGCAACTAATGAAAAACTGTTTTTT. J is TRBJ1-4 and V is TRBV29-1; 12 nucleotides align to TRBD1. V shed 7 bases and J 0 bases; nucleotides not matched to a gene: 9. The CDR3 is 17 amino acids. The germline CDR1 and CDR2 sequences are SQVTM and ANQGSEA. Full variable domain (remainder filled in from reference TRBV29-1 and TRBJ1-4): SAVISQKPSRDICQRGTSLTIQCQVDSQVTMMFWYRQQPGQSLTLIATANQGSEATYESGFVIDKFPISRPNLTFSTLTVSNMSPEDSSIYLCSATGTGGPATNEKLFFGSGTQLSVL.

The sample holds a few counts of this clone. This rearrangement joins TRBV7-2 to TRBJ2-7; 9 bases match TRBD2. Germline CDR1 and CDR2: SGHTA and FQGNSA. J lost 4 bases, V lost 7 bases, and 11 bases had no gene match. This CDR3 contains 15 residues. In nucleotides, the CDR3 is TGTGCCAGCACCGTCCCGGGACTAGCCTATTACGAGCAGTACTTC. Translation gives CASTVPGLAYYEQYF.

This clone was seen only once. The rearrangement links TRBV2 to TRBJ1-1; D unresolved. Germline CDR1 reads SNHLY; CDR2 reads FYNNEI. The CDR3 totals 13 residues. V was shortened by 1 base and J by 4 bases, with 7 bases between the two germline ends. The CDR3 region has the DNA TGTGCCAGCAGTGAAGGAGGCGGCACTGAAGCTTTCTTT. The encoded protein is CASSEGGGTEAFF.

This clone came up a few times. The chain carries TRBV30 and TRBJ2-2, with D maybe TRBD2 (5 bases). CDR3 length equals 14 residues. CDR1 and CDR2 (germline): GTSNPN, SVGIG (reference sequence). V was clipped by 4 bases and J by 1 base, with 10 bases between them. CDR3 DNA sequence: TGTGCCTGGATTCCCGGGGTGAACACCGGGGAGCTGTTTTTT. Its protein product is CAWIPGVNTGELFF.

The gene calls are TRBV30 and TRBJ2-2; the match to TRBD2 covers 11 bases. Looked up from germline, CDR1 is GTSNPN and CDR2 is SVGIG (reference sequence). The CDR3 has 16 residues. The junction had 4 bases not matched to a gene; V was cut back by 1 base and J by 3 bases. The CDR3 coding sequence is TGTGCCTGGAGTGGACGACTAGCGGGGTACACCGGGGAGCTGTTTTTT. It translates to CAWSGRLAGYTGELFF.

This clone was seen only a few times. This chain uses TRBV13 with TRBJ2-3; D not resolved. V shed 1 base and J shed 2 bases, with 7 bases lying between them. The CDR3 consists of 14 residues. Germline loops: CDR1 PRHDT, CDR2 FYEKMQ (reference sequence). The DNA for the CDR3 is TGTGCCAGCAGCTTAGACCTCTCCACAGATACGCAGTATTTT. This codes for CASSLDLSTDTQYF. Full variable domain (rest looked up from reference TRBV13 and TRBJ2-3): AAGVIQSPRHLIKEKRETATLKCYPIPRHDTVYWYQQGPGQDPQFLISFYEKMQSDKGSIPDRFSAQQFSDYHSELNMSSLELGDSALYFCASSLDLSTDTQYFGPGTRLTVL.

V gene TRBV7-9 combines with J gene TRBJ2-1; the D is unclear. This CDR3 comprises 12 residues. V lost 3 bases and J 5 bases, leaving 5 bases between the germline ends. CDR1 is SEHNR and CDR2 is FQNEAQ in the germline V gene (reference sequence). The CDR3 loop reads CASSLQNNEQFF. CDR3 DNA sequence: TGTGCCAGCAGCTTGCAGAACAATGAGCAGTTCTTC.

The genes are TRBV5-6 and TRBJ2-7; a possible D gene is TRBD1 (5 bases). The germline CDR1 and CDR2 sequences are SGHDT and YYEEEE. Trimming took off 0 bases at V and 2 bases at J, with 9 bases between the two ends. The CDR3 extends over 14 amino acids. CDR3 sequence (DNA): TGTGCCAGCAGCTTGGGGAGACAGACCTACGAGCAGTACTTC. Translation gives CASSLGRQTYEQYF. The entire variable domain, with the rest obtained from reference TRBV5-6 and TRBJ2-7, is as follows: DAGVTQSPTHLIKTRGQQVTLRCSPKSGHDTVSWYQQALGQGPQFIFQYYEEEERQRGNFPDRFSGHQFPNYSSELNVNALLLGDSALYLCASSLGRQTYEQYFGPGTRLTVT.

This clone has just one count. The V call is TRBV10-3, the J call TRBJ2-5, with a possible D match to TRBD2 (7 bases). Germline V CDR1 and CDR2: ENHRY, SYGVKD. V was shortened by 3 bases and J by 5 bases, with 16 bases between the two germline ends. CDR3 length: 15 amino acids. DNA of the CDR3: TGTGCCATCAGTGATCCGGGGGGCGCACGGGAGACCCAGTACTTC. This codes for CAISDPGGARETQYF.

This clone has just a few counts. The chain uses TRBV7-9 and TRBJ1-5; no clear D gene. CDR1 is SEHNR, CDR2 FQNEAQ, per germline (reference sequence). The CDR3 loop spans 13 amino acids. Trimming removed 5 bases at V and 6 bases at J, with 11 bases between. DNA for the CDR3: TGTGCCAGCAGCCCGGCCCCGGGTCAGCCCCAGCATTTT. This codes for CASSPAPGQPQHF.

This clone was observed a handful of times. This chain joins TRBV4-1 and TRBJ2-3; TRBD1 matches at 10 bases. CDR3 length: 16 residues. Germline V lookup: CDR1 MGHRA, CDR2 YSYEKL. Trimming cost V 3 bases and J 3 bases; bases outside gene matches: 6. Here the CDR3 DNA reads TGCGCCAGCAGCCACAGCATGGACAGGGGGACAGATACGCAGTATTTT. Translated, it gives CASSHSMDRGTDTQYF.

The chain uses TRBV19 and TRBJ2-3, with D possibly TRBD1 on 6 matching bases. The V gene lost 10 bases and the J gene lost 0 bases, with 11 bases spanning the gap. The CDR3 totals 13 residues. Germline CDR1 is LNHDA and CDR2 is SQIVND (reference sequence). The DNA of the CDR3 is TGTGCCACCCGACAGGCGAGCACAGATACGCAGTATTTT. It specifies CATRQASTDTQYF.

The chain has TRBV7-2 and TRBJ1-1, with D possibly TRBD1 on 6 matching bases. V was clipped by 2 bases and J by 5 bases, with 15 bases between them. This CDR3 has 15 residues. Germline-derived CDR1 and CDR2 are SGHTA and FQGNSA. CDR3 loop: CASSLPQGWGTEAFF. CDR3 nucleotides: TGTGCCAGCAGCTTACCCCAGGGGTGGGGAACTGAAGCTTTCTTT.

The chain uses TRBV5-1 and TRBJ2-3; D gene uncertain. Trimming removed 0 bases at V and 2 bases at J, with 13 bases between. CDR1 SGHRS and CDR2 YFSETQ come from the germline V gene. CDR3 length: 16 residues. CDR3 in amino acids: CASSLAVGYPTDTQYF. The CDR3 DNA is TGCGCCAGCAGCTTGGCCGTCGGCTATCCCACAGATACGCAGTATTTT.

In this sample, this clone turned up a few times. The V and J genes are TRBV30 and TRBJ2-1; 14 bases fit TRBD2. The V and J ends lost 1 base and 12 bases, in that order; junction bases with no gene match: 2. The CDR3 covers 13 residues. Per germline, CDR1 GTSNPN and CDR2 SVGIG (reference sequence). Here the CDR3 reads CAWSGLAGGMQFF. CDR3 nucleotides: TGTGCCTGGAGTGGACTAGCGGGAGGGATGCAGTTCTTC.

The table lists this clone with a few counts. The genes are TRBV18 and TRBJ2-7, with D perhaps TRBD2 (5 bases). Germline values: CDR1 KGHSH, CDR2 LQKENI. The CDR3 has 15 amino acids. With 1 base removed from V and 5 bases from J, the gap between germline ends came to 15 bases. DNA of the CDR3: TGTGCCAGCTCACCACTAGGTCCTCAAGCGGACGAGCAGTACTTC. It yields the protein CASSPLGPQADEQYF.

This clone has a handful of counts. This chain links TRBV29-1 with TRBJ2-3; the match to TRBD1 covers 8 bases. This CDR3 has 18 amino acids. CDR1 is SQVTM and CDR2 is ANQGSEA in the germline V gene. J was trimmed by 2 bases and V by 6 bases; bases with no gene match: 19. The CDR3 loop reads CSVAGLRQGKSSTDTQYF. In DNA form, the CDR3 reads TGCAGCGTCGCTGGATTACGACAGGGGAAGTCATCCACAGATACGCAGTATTTT.

The chain employs TRBV5-1 and TRBJ2-3, with TRBD2 matching over 8 bases. Germline V gene lookup returns CDR1 SGHRS and CDR2 YFSETQ. The CDR3 runs 14 residues. Trimming took 3 bases from V and 4 from J; bases not matched to a gene: 4. CDR3 nucleotide sequence: TGCGCCAGCAGCTCAGGACTAGCTTCAGATACGCAGTATTTT. Amino acids: CASSSGLASDTQYF.

V is TRBV30 and J is TRBJ2-7, with D perhaps being TRBD1 or TRBD2 (5 bases each). V lost 0 bases and J lost 6, with 30 bases in between. Germline V gene sequence: CDR1 GTSNPN, CDR2 SVGIG (reference sequence). CDR3 size: 19 residues. This CDR3 is CAWSVIYVSGQRDPGEQYF. The CDR3 DNA sequence: TGTGCCTGGAGTGTAATTTACGTTTCGGGGCAGCGTGACCCCGGCGAGCAGTACTTC.

For the CDR3, the DNA is TGTGCCAGCACCCTCGGGGAGTCTGAAGCTTTCTTT. Translation gives CASTLGESEAFF. The rearrangement joins TRBV28 to TRBJ1-1; unclear D gene. Trimming pared 7 bases from V and 6 bases from J, leaving 12 bases between. This CDR3 spans 12 amino acids. Germline V gives CDR1 MDHEN, CDR2 SYDVKM.

The CDR3 sequence: CASSQTGYEQYF. In DNA, the CDR3 is TGTGCCAGCAGCCAGACAGGCTACGAGCAGTACTTC. The rearrangement links TRBV28 to TRBJ2-7; the D gene is possibly TRBD1 (6 bases). The CDR3 sequence is 12 residues long. Trimming removed 6 bases at V and 3 bases at J, with 9 bases between. Germline-derived CDR1 and CDR2 are MDHEN and SYDVKM.

The rearrangement links TRBV29-1 to TRBJ2-3, with D tentatively TRBD2 (7 bases). V lost 4 bases to trimming and J lost 0 bases, with 11 bases between them. The germline V gene encodes CDR1 SQVTM and CDR2 ANQGSEA. The CDR3 spans 14 residues. As DNA, the CDR3 is TGCAGCGTTGGGGGGGGCGCTAGCACAGATACGCAGTATTTT. This sequence encodes CSVGGGASTDTQYF.

The sample holds a few counts of this clone. The chain couples TRBV9 to TRBJ2-5, with 8 bases identical to TRBD1. Germline CDR1 reads SGDLS; CDR2 reads YYNGEE. The junction had 7 bases not matched to a gene; V was cut back by 7 bases and J by 5 bases. CDR3 length: 13 amino acids. CDR3 region: CASGQGAWETQYF. CDR3 nucleotides: TGTGCCAGCGGGCAGGGGGCGTGGGAGACCCAGTACTTC.